The entry below gives a single T cell receptor beta chain sequence along with its context. Its antigen is unidentified. This specimen belongs to a study of blood T cells in healthy people across ages. Regarding the study as a whole: A strong correlation was found between TCR beta diversity and the percentage of naive T cells.

Primed by a sample-barcoded 5' primer and a J-beta primer mix, a second PCR proceeded for about 6 to 11 cycles. Each CDR3 protein is one row after TCRdb ran MiXCR on the 5' RACE reads. The data show about 600,000 distinct CDR3 sequences, more than 45% seen once. This receptor was taken from a man aged 80 or over in good health. The sequenced sample was blood.

The CDR3 loop reads CASSLQPSGGYNEQFF. The CDR3 nucleotides are TGTGCCAGCAGCTTACAGCCTAGCGGGGGCTACAATGAGCAGTTCTTC. The chain is built from TRBV7-8 and TRBJ2-1; the match to TRBD2 covers 10 bases. This CDR3 has 16 amino acids. The J segment lost 3 bases and the V segment lost 2 bases, leaving 4 bases of the junction unmatched. Germline-derived CDR1 and CDR2 are SGHVS and FQNEAQ. Full variable domain (outside the CDR3, taken from reference TRBV7-8 and TRBJ2-1): GAGVSQSPRYKVAKRGQDVALRCDPISGHVSLFWYQQALGQGPEFLTYFQNEAQLDKSGLPSDRFFAERPEGSVSTLKIQRTQQEDSAVYLCASSLQPSGGYNEQFFGPGTRLTVL.